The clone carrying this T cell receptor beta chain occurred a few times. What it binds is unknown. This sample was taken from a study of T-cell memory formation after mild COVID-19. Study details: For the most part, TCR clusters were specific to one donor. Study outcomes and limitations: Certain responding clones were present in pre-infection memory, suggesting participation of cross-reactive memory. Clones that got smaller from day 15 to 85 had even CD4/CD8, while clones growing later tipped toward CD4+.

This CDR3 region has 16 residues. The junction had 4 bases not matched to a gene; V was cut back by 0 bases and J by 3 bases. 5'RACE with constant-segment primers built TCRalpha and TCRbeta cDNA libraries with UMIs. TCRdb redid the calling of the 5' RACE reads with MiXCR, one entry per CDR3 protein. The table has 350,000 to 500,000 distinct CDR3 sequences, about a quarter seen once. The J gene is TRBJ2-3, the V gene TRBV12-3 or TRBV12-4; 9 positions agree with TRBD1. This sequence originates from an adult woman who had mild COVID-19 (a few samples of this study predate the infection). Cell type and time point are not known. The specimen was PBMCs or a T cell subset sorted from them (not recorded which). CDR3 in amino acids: CASSLAGQGGTDTQYF. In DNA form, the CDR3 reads TGTGCCAGCAGTTTAGCGGGACAGGGCGGAACAGATACGCAGTATTTT.